This T cell receptor (beta chain) was sequenced for a study of identical twins. Points from the study as a whole: In zero-insertion analyses, partial confounding could arise from invariant MAIT and iNKT cells. There was an excess of low generation probability in the out-of-frame alpha sequences that twins shared.

This clonotype showed up many times. As yet, its antigen is unknown. Template switching introduced a universal primer site, and the cDNA bore unique molecular identifiers. TCRdb itself ran the 5' RACE reads through MiXCR, one entry per CDR3 protein. The sample holds a few hundred thousand distinct CDR3 sequences, around 9.6% seen once. This CDR3 has 14 residues. Trimming removed 6 bases at V and 1 base at J, with 10 bases between. Germline CDR1 and CDR2: SGHTA and FQGNSA. This same sample was also part of a study on yellow fever vaccine responses in identical twins.

Source material: PBMCs. V is TRBV7-2 and J is TRBJ1-5; D is perhaps TRBD1 (5 bases). The origin of this receptor is a woman between 18 and 29 years old in good health. The CDR3 nucleotides are TGTGCCAGCAGAATAGCAGGGAGCAATCAGCCCCAGCATTTT. Its translation is CASRIAGSNQPQHF.